The present T cell receptor (beta chain) was sequenced within a study of STAT5B mutations in CD4+ large granular lymphocyte leukemia (dated by TCRdb to between 2020 and 2023). Broadly, across the study: Among healthy controls, the CDR3 'QG' motif was associated with a particular HLA allele. The TCRbeta repertoires of CD4+ T-cell large granular lymphocyte leukemia patients were compared with the TCRbeta repertoires of healthy blood donors. The purity of purified fractions was confirmed by flow cytometry on FACSCanto II or FACSVerse to exceed 95% among lymphocytes.

Findings and caveats that apply to the study as a whole: TRBV06-family usage was enriched among the top patient clones (8/27) compared with healthy controls (2/35). Main leukemic clonotypes were private to each patient, although 25% to 30% appeared at low frequency in other patients' non-leukemic repertoires. Compared with healthy CD4+ repertoires, CD4-sorted patient repertoires appeared more clonal, and this difference remained even after the putative leukemic clones were removed. The data were not HLA-matched, and the relatively small sample size could explain the higher clonality seen in CD4+ compared with CD8+ T-LGLL.

Notes on this clone: It has no known antigen specificity. Base qualities were left out, and no much larger clone turns up one base away.

Healthy controls were approximately 40 blood donors whose buffy coats came from the Finnish Red Cross blood service. All TCR-sequenced material derived from peripheral blood: patient blood samples and healthy donor buffy coats. Ficoll-Hypaque gradient centrifugation was used to isolate peripheral blood mononuclear cells. Magnetic purification was used to isolate CD4+ cells from the buffy coats of the healthy controls. The Gentra Puregene Cell and Tissue kit was used for genomic DNA extraction, and quantification was performed on a Qubit 2.0 fluorometer. The CDR3, from cysteine to phenylalanine, totals 13 residues. The read is trimmed to its CDR3 DNA, 39 bases read in frame from base 1. A distance of 8 bases separates the germline ends of V and J, which lose 5 bases and 1 base respectively. From a lookup of the germline V gene (reference sequence), CDR1 and CDR2 are MNHNY and SVGAGI. The immunoSEQ assay at survey resolution was used to sequence TCRbeta rearrangements from genomic DNA. As for the authors' bioinformatics: In the TCR sequencing data, the lowest productive clonotype frequency that could be detected was 2.59 x 10-5. Only productive TCRbeta rearrangements, meaning sequences that were complete and in-frame, were kept for the analyses. The clonality of each sample was calculated as Simpson clonality in the immunoSEQ Analyzer version 3.0. Based on frequency, clones were grouped as very rare, small, medium, large (1-20%) or hyperexpanded (>20%). OLGA 1.2.3 estimated generation probabilities, VDJtools produced V-gene circos plots, VDJdb was queried for specificities, and GLIPH identified CDR3 motifs. This is the immuneACCESS table as TCRdb keeps it, with only in-frame sequences that have V and J called. A part of the clones is gone; compared with another copy, unresolved V genes explain less than half, and the rest is unexplained. That table gives V, J and clone size, and the DNA gave D and trimming. In this sample the table shows 20,000 to 25,000 clones, about 70% of which occur a single time. Clones ranked in the top ten supply 9.8% of the sample.

Recombination linked TRBV6-6 to TRBJ1-1; a weak D assignment points to TRBD1 (5 bases agree). The sequence derives from a human donor in good health. Input material: CD4+ T cells from blood buffy coats. DNA sequence: TGTGCCAGCAGTAGGACAAAGAACACTGAAGCTTTCTTT. Translation gives CASSRTKNTEAFF.